Described below is a single TCR beta chain sequence and its context. TCRdb's table, derived via immunoSEQ multiplex PCR, lists solely in-frame clones and lacks some. The sample shows under 700,000 clones, approximately 80% of them seen only once. Germline lookup yields CDR1 MDHEN and CDR2 SYDVKM. With V trimmed by 3 bases and J by 5 bases, 8 bases remained unmatched. This CDR3 contains 16 residues. This sample was taken from a study of shared T cell receptors in the human thymus. These records were also assigned to another study, of human thymus T cells. According to that study: Thymic material originated from resections removed in the course of corrective heart surgery.

The chain carries TRBV28 and TRBJ1-2, with TRBD1 identical over 11 bases. The sequence was obtained from a boy under two years old with a congenital heart defect. Sequencing was done on a sample of thymocytes. In nucleotides, the CDR3 is TGTGCCAGCAGTTTTGGGACAGGGGGTTTTGGGTATGGCTACACCTTC. It is translated as CASSFGTGGFGYGYTF.